This T cell receptor (beta chain) was sequenced during a study of cytomegalovirus exposure and HLA in healthy donors. At the level of the study: An early data release held around 80 million unique TCRs from HLA-typed donors.

Germline CDR1 is SEHNR and CDR2 is FQNEAQ (reference sequence). The CDR3 sequence is 16 residues long. Study-wide points: As was reported, the HLA-A and HLA-B alleles of most subjects were accurately predicted from TCR beta sequences. A list of approximately 160 TCR beta chains associated with cytomegalovirus was given.

Worth noting for this clone: Its matching antigen is unknown. The junction does not match germline at one end; this may be a read error.

The PCR used 60 Vbeta and 13 Jbeta primers. Repertoires were generated with immunoSEQ multiplex PCR, while TCRdb's copy carries only in-frame clones and drops some. The table shows about 190,000 clones, with roughly 85% occurring only once. The source material was PBMCs. The TCR was taken from a boy younger than 10 in good health and CMV-seronegative. The V and J genes are TRBV7-9 and TRBJ1-5; weak D call: TRBD1 (6 bases). CDR3 DNA: TGTTCCAGCAGCGGAGGGGGGGGGACGAGCAATCAGCCCCAGCATTTT. Its translation: CSSSGGGGTSNQPQHF. Full variable domain (missing parts from reference TRBV7-9 and TRBJ1-5): DTGVSQNPRHKITKRGQNVTFRCDPISEHNRLYWYRQTLGQGPEFLTYFQNEAQLEKSRLLSDRFSAERPKGSFSTLEIQRTEQGDSAMYLCSSSGGGGTSNQPQHFGDGTRLSIL.